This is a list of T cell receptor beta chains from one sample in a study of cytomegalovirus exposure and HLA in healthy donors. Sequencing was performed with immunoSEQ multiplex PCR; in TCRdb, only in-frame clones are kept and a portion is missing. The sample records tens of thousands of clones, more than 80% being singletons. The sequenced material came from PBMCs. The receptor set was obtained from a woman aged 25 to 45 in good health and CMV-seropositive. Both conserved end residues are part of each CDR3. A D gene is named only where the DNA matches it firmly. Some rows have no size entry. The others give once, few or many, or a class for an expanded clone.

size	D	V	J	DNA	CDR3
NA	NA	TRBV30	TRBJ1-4	TGTGCCTGGAGTGCGGGGTTCGCTAATGAAAAACTGTTTTTT	CAWSAGFANEKLFF
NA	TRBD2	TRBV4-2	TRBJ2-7	TGTGCCAGCAGCCTTGCAGGCGGGAGCTACGAGCAGTACTTC	CASSLAGGSYEQYF
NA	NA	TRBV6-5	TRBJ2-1	TGTGCCAGCAGGCCACACGGGACACCGAATGAGCAGTTCTTC	CASRPHGTPNEQFF
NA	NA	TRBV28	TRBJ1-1	TGTGCCAGCATTAACAGGGTCTGGGCTTTCTTT	CASINRVWAFF
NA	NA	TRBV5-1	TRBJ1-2	TGCGCCAGCAGCCGGGACACCGACTATGGCTACACCTTC	CASSRDTDYGYTF
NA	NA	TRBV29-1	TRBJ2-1	TGCAGCGTTGCCCAGGGGTCCTACAATGAGCAGTTCTTC	CSVAQGSYNEQFF
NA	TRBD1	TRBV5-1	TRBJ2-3	TGCGCCAGCAGCTCGAGCTCGACAGGGGTTACGCAGTATTTT	CASSSSSTGVTQYF
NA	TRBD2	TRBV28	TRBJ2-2	TGTGCCAGCAACCGACTAGCGGGAGAGGTGGAGCTGTTTTTT	CASNRLAGEVELFF
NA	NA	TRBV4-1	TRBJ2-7	TGCGCCAGCAAAAATGAGGGAACGTCCTACGAGCAGTACTTC	CASKNEGTSYEQYF
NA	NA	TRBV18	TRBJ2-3	TGTGCCAGCTCACCGGACAGTCACACAGATACGCAGTATTTT	CASSPDSHTDTQYF
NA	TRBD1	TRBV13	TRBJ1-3	TGTGCCAGCAGCCTACGGGGACAGGGGGAAAACACCATATATTTT	CASSLRGQGENTIYF
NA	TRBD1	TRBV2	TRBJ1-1	TGTGCCAGTCGGACAGGGAGGAACACTGAAGCTTTCTTT	CASRTGRNTEAFF
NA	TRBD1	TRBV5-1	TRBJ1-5	TGCGCCAGCAGCACCGGGACAGGGGAACAGCCCCAGCATTTT	CASSTGTGEQPQHF
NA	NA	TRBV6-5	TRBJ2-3	TGTGCCAGCAGTCTAGCACTCGTTCCCCAGGATACGCAGTATTTT	CASSLALVPQDTQYF
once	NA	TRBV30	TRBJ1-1	TGTGCCTCGTGGCCTGATATGAACACTGAAGCTTTCTTT	CASWPDMNTEAFF
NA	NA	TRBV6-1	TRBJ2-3	TGTGCCAGCTCCCTGACTGGGAGTAGCACAGATACGCAGTATTTT	CASSLTGSSTDTQYF
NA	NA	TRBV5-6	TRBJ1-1	TGTGCCAGCAGCTTGGCCCCCAGAGCGACTGAAGCTTTCTTT	CASSLAPRATEAFF
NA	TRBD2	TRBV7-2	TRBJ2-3	TGTGCCAGCAGCTCAGCCGGGACTAGGGCCACAGATACGCAGTATTTT	CASSSAGTRATDTQYF
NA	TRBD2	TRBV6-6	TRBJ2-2	TGTGCCAGCAGTTACCTAGCGGCCGAGGAGCTGTTTTTT	CASSYLAAEELFF
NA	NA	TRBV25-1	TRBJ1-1	TGTGCCAGCAGTGAACGGGGAGGAGCTTTCTTT	CASSERGGAFF
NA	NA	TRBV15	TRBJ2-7	TGTGCCACCGCACTTGCAACCGGGTACGAGCAGTACTTC	CATALATGYEQYF
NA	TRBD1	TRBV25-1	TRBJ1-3	TGTGCCAGCAGGACAGGGACTCCTGGAAACACCATATATTTT	CASRTGTPGNTIYF
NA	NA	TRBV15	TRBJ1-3	TGTGCCACCAGATTCGGGAGCTCTGGAAACACCATATATTTT	CATRFGSSGNTIYF
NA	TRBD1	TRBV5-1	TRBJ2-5	TGCGCCAGCAGCATTTTACAGGGGGCGGGAGAGACCCAGTACTTC	CASSILQGAGETQYF
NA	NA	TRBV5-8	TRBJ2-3	TGTGCCAGCAGCTTGGGCCAGGGGATACCTAGCACAGATACGCAGTATTTT	CASSLGQGIPSTDTQYF
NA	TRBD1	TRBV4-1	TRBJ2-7	TGCGCCAGCAGGGGACAGGGTAAATACGAGCAGTACTTC	CASRGQGKYEQYF
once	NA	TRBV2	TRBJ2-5	TGTGCCAGCATCCGGGACTCTCAAGAGACCCAGTACTTC	CASIRDSQETQYF
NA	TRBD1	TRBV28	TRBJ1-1	TGTGCCAGCAGCGGGACAGGGTTGAACACTGAAGCTTTCTTT	CASSGTGLNTEAFF
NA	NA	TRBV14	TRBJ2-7	TGTGCCAGCAGCCCCCACATCGGAGGCAAGCAGTACTTC	CASSPHIGGKQYF
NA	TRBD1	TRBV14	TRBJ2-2	TGTGCCAGCAGCCTTCAGGACAGGGGCCCCGGGGAGCTGTTTTTT	CASSLQDRGPGELFF
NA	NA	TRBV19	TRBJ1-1	TGTGCCAGTAGACCTAATACGGACACTGAAGCTTTCTTT	CASRPNTDTEAFF
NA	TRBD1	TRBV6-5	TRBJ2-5	TGTGCCAGCAGGTCTACAGGGGCAAGGGCGACCCAGTACTTC	CASRSTGARATQYF
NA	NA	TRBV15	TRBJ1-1	TGTGCCACCAGCAGAGTGGCCGCGGTAGTTGACACTGAAGCTTTCTTT	CATSRVAAVVDTEAFF
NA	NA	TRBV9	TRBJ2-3	TGTGCCAGCAGCGTCACGACAGGCACAGATACGCAGTATTTT	CASSVTTGTDTQYF
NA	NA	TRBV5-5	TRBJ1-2	TGTGCCAGCACGCTTCCTCCCAGGGATGGCTACACCTTC	CASTLPPRDGYTF
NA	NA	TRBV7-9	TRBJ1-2	TGTGCCAGCAGCCCGGGGAGTAGTGGCTACACCTTC	CASSPGSSGYTF
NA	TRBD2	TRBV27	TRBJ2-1	TGTGCCAGCAGTTTAACTAGCGGGGCCAGCTCCTACAATGAGCAGTTCTTC	CASSLTSGASSYNEQFF
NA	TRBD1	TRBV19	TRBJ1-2	TGTGCCAGTAGTATAGATCGGACAGGGGGATCTGGCTACACCTTC	CASSIDRTGGSGYTF
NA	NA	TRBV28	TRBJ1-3	TGTGCCGCCGGGATTCCCCACTCTGGAAACACCATATATTTT	CAAGIPHSGNTIYF
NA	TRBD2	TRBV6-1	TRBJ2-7	TGTGCCAGCAACGTCCAAGTCAGCGGGAGCTACGAGCAGTACTTC	CASNVQVSGSYEQYF
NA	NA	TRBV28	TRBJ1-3	TGTGCCAGCAGCCCATGGACGGGAAGCTCTGGAAACACCATATATTTT	CASSPWTGSSGNTIYF
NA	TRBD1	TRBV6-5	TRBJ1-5	TGTGCCAGCAGCCCGACAGGGGCGGATCAGCCCCAGCATTTT	CASSPTGADQPQHF
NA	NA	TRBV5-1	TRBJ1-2	TGCGCCAGCAGCTTGGTATCAGGGGTGGAAGGCTACACCTTC	CASSLVSGVEGYTF
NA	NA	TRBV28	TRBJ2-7	TGTGCCAGCCGACTACTCGAGCAGTACTTC	CASRLLEQYF
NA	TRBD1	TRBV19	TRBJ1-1	TGTGCCAGTACCGTGGGACAGGGGCGCAGACACACTGAAGCTTTCTTT	CASTVGQGRRHTEAFF
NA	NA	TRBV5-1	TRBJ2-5	TGCGCCAGCAGCCCAATTGACAGCCTCCAAGAGACCCAGTACTTC	CASSPIDSLQETQYF
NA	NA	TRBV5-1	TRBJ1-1	TGCGCCAGCAGCTTGACAGTCCCGAACACTGAAGCTTTCTTT	CASSLTVPNTEAFF
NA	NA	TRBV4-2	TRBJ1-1	TGTGCCAGCAGCCAAGGGAACAGCTACACTGAAGCTTTCTTT	CASSQGNSYTEAFF
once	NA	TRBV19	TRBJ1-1	TGTGCCAGTAGGCGGGGCAACACTGAAGCTTTCTTT	CASRRGNTEAFF
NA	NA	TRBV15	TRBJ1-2	TGTGCCACCAGCAGAGTGATAGGGGATTATGGCTACACCTTC	CATSRVIGDYGYTF
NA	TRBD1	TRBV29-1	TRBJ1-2	TGCAGCGTTGAAGATCGACAGGGGTCCTATGGCTACACCTTC	CSVEDRQGSYGYTF
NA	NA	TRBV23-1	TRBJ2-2	TGCGCCAGCACTCTAGGCCGGGACACCCCCGCGGAACAGAACACCGGGGAGCTGTTTTTT	CASTLGRDTPAEQNTGELFF
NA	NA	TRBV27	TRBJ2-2	TGTGCCAGCAGTTTTTCCTTCAACACCGGGGAGCTGTTTTTT	CASSFSFNTGELFF
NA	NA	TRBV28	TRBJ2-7	TGTGCCAGCAGTTCATCAGGGAGGTTCCCCTACGAGCAGTACTTC	CASSSSGRFPYEQYF
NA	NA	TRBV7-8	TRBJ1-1	TGTGCCAGCAGCGAACAGGGCGAGTACACTGAAGCTTTCTTT	CASSEQGEYTEAFF
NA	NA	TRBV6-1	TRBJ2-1	TGTGCCAGCAGGAAGGAAACAGGTCACAATGAGCAGTTCTTC	CASRKETGHNEQFF
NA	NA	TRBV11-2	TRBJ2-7	TGTGCCAGCAGCTTAGATAGGACAGTAGCCTACGAGCAGTACTTC	CASSLDRTVAYEQYF